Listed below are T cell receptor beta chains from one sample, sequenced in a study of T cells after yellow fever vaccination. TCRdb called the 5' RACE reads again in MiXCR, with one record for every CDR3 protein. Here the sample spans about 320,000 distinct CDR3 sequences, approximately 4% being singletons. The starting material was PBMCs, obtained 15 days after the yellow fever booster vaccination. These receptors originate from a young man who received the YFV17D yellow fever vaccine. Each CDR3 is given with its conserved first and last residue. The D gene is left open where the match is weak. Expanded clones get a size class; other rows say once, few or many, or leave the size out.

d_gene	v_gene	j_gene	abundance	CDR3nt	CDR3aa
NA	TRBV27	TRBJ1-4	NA	TGTGCCAGCAGTTGGAAGGGCTCTAATGAAAAACTGTTTTTT	CASSWKGSNEKLFF
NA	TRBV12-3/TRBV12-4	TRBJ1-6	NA	TGTGCCAGCAGGAAACAGCTCCTCAGGGATTCACCCCTCCACTTT	CASRKQLLRDSPLHF
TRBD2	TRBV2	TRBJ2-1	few	TGTGCCAGCACCCAAGACGGGACTAGCAAGTTCTTC	CASTQDGTSKFF
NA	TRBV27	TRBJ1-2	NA	TGTGCCAGCAGTTTAGCAGGGAAACGTGGCTACACCTTC	CASSLAGKRGYTF
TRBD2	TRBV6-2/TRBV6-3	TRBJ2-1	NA	TGTGCCAGCACCCCCCCCGGGACTACCTCCTACAATGAGCAGTTCTTC	CASTPPGTTSYNEQFF
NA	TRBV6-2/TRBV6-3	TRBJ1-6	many	TGTGCCAGCAGCCGGGACGAAAATTCACCCCTCCACTTT	CASSRDENSPLHF
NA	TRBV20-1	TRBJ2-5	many	TGCAGTGCTAGAGCCCGGGACGAAGAGACCCAGTACTTC	CSARARDEETQYF
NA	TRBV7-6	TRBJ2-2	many	TGTGCCAGCAGCCCTCGGCCGGGACAACAACCCGGGGAGCTGTTTTTT	CASSPRPGQQPGELFF
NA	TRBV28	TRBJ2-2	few	TGTGCCAGCAGGGGACAAACATTGAACACCGGGGAGCTGTTTTTT	CASRGQTLNTGELFF
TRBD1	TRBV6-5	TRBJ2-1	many	TGTGCCAGCACCAGCCTCGGACAGGCTCCCTACAATGAGCAGTTCTTC	CASTSLGQAPYNEQFF
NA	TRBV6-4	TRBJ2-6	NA	TGTGCCAGCAGTGACGTCCCTCTAAGCTCTGGGGCCAACGTCCTGACTTTC	CASSDVPLSSGANVLTF
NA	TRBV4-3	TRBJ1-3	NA	TGCGCCAGCAGCCCAGTCAGTAACTCTGGAAACACCATATATTTT	CASSPVSNSGNTIYF
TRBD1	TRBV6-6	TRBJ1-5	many	TGTGCCAGCAGTTTCGGGACAGCTAGCAATCAGCCCCAGCATTTT	CASSFGTASNQPQHF
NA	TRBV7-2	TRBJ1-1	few	TGTGCCAGCAGCCTTCATGGCAGGGCTAACACTGAAGCTTTCTTT	CASSLHGRANTEAFF
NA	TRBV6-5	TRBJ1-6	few	TGTGCCAGCAGTCGGGACCCCGATGTCCCACCCCTCCACTTT	CASSRDPDVPPLHF
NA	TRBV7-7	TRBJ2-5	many	TGTGCCAGCAGCTTAGCCCCAGTTTTGGAGACCCAGTACTTC	CASSLAPVLETQYF
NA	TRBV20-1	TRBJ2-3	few	TGCAGTGCCGAGACGGGGGAGGTCACAGATACGCAGTATTTT	CSAETGEVTDTQYF
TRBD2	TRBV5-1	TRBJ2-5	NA	TGCGCCAGCACCTTTTTGCGGGGGGGCCGGAATGAGACCCAGTACTTC	CASTFLRGGRNETQYF
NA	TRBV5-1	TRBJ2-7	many	TGCGCCAGCAGCTTGGGGGACATCGGCTCCTACGAGCAGTACTTC	CASSLGDIGSYEQYF
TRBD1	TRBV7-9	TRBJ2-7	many	TGTGCCAGCAGCGGACAGGGGTACGAGCAGTACTTC	CASSGQGYEQYF
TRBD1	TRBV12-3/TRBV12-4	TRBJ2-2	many	TGTGCCAGCAGTCCATGGGGACAGGTGAACACCGGGGAGCTGTTTTTT	CASSPWGQVNTGELFF
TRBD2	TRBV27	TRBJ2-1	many	TGTGCCAGCAGTCCTAGCGGGGGAGGCAATGAGCAGTTCTTC	CASSPSGGGNEQFF
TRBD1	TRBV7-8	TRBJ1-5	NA	TGTGCCAGCAGCCCGGACAGGGCGAGCAATCAGCCCCAGCATTTT	CASSPDRASNQPQHF
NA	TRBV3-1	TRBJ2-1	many	TGTGCCAGCAGCCAAGGGTACCGGGGCGGTGAGCAGTTCTTC	CASSQGYRGGEQFF
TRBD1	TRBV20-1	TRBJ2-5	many	TGCAGTGCTCCCAGTCGGGACAGGGTTGTTGAGACCCAGTACTTC	CSAPSRDRVVETQYF
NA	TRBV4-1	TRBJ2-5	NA	TGCGCCAGCAGCCAAAGGGTAGGCCTAGGACAAGAGACCCAGTACTTC	CASSQRVGLGQETQYF
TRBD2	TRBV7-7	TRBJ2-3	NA	TGTGCCAGCAGCCAAGACGGCGGGGGTACAGATACGCAGTATTTT	CASSQDGGGTDTQYF
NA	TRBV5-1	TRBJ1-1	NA	TGCGCCAGTGCAGGGGACACTGAAGCTTTCTTT	CASAGDTEAFF
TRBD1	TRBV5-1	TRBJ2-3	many	TGCGCCAGCACCCCGGGACAGGGCATCGATACGCAGTATTTT	CASTPGQGIDTQYF
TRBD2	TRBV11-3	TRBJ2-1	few	TGTGCCAGCAGCTTACCGACTAGCGGGGGCGGCAATGAGCAGTTCTTC	CASSLPTSGGGNEQFF
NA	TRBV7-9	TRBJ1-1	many	TGTGCCAGCAGCTTTAAATCCGGGAACACTGAAGCTTTCTTT	CASSFKSGNTEAFF
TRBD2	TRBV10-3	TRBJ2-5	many	TGTGCCATCAGGAAGGCGGGGGGGAGTCAAGAGACCCAGTACTTC	CAIRKAGGSQETQYF
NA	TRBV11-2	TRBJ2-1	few	TGTGCCAGCAGCTCATCCAGCTTGGCCCGGGCTTCGGGTGAGCAGTTCTTC	CASSSSSLARASGEQFF
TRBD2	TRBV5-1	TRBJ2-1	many	TGCGCCAGCAGCTCTAGCGGGGGGGTTATTAATGAGCAGTTCTTC	CASSSSGGVINEQFF
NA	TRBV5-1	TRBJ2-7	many	TGCGCCAGCAGCTCGGAATCCCTCTACGAGCAGTACTTC	CASSSESLYEQYF
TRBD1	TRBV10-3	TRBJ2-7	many	TGTGCCATCACCCAGGGGGAACAGGGGCGCAGCGAGCAGTACTTC	CAITQGEQGRSEQYF
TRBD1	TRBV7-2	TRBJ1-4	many	TGTGCCAGCAGAACCGGACAGGCTGTGTCTAATGAAAAACTGTTTTTT	CASRTGQAVSNEKLFF
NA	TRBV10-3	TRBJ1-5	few	TGTGCCATCAAAGGCGGCAGGGTCGATCAGCCCCAGCATTTT	CAIKGGRVDQPQHF
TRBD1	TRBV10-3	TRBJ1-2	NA	TGTGCCATCAGTTCCGACAGGGATTGGGGCTACACCTTC	CAISSDRDWGYTF
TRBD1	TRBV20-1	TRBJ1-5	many	TGCAGTGCTAGAGGCGGAACAGGGGGCAATCAGCCCCAGCATTTT	CSARGGTGGNQPQHF
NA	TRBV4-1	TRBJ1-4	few	TGCGCCAGCAGCCCCCGAAGGGCTAATGAAAAACTGTTTTTT	CASSPRRANEKLFF
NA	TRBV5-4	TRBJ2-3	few	TGTGCCAGCAGCATGAGTTGGACAGATACGCAGTATTTT	CASSMSWTDTQYF
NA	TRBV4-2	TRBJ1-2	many	TGTGCCAGCAGCCAAGCCGACAGTCACTATGGCTACACCTTC	CASSQADSHYGYTF
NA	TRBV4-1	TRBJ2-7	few	TGCGCCAGCAGCCCGAACGGGGAGATGAACTACGAGCAGTACTTC	CASSPNGEMNYEQYF
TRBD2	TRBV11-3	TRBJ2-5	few	TGTGCCAGCAGCCCTAGGGGTGGCGGGGGACAAGAGACCCAGTACTTC	CASSPRGGGGQETQYF
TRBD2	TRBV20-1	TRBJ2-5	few	TGCAGTGCTAGAGATAGGACTAGCGGCCAGGGGGCCCAGTACTTC	CSARDRTSGQGAQYF
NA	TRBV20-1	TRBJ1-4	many	TGCAGTGCGGCTCGAGAACGGAGTACTAATGAAAAACTGTTTTTT	CSAARERSTNEKLFF
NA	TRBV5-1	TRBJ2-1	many	TGCGCCAGCAGCTTGCGACAGCCAGTTAATGAGCAGTTCTTC	CASSLRQPVNEQFF
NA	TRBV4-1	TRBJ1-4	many	TGCGCCAGCAGCCAGATTTACGAAAAACTGTTTTTT	CASSQIYEKLFF